This entry lists 5 T cell receptor beta chains sequenced from one sample in a study of CD8+ T cells in alopecia areata. Stated treatment: oral pan-JAK inhibitor, 5-10 mg twice daily. Sequencing templates came from extracted RNA that was reverse transcribed into cDNA. This table comes from immunoSEQ multiplex PCR, and its TCRdb copy is limited to in-frame clones, with some not included. This sample has 150,000 to 200,000 clones; around 60% occur once, and the top ten carry approximately 1.3%. The material was CD4+ T cells sorted from blood, obtained at approximately week 49, from a patient treated with tofacitinib. These receptors were taken from a human donor with alopecia areata.

The chain carries TRBV4-3 and TRBJ2-5; D may be TRBD1 or TRBD2 (5 bases each). Germline loops: CDR1 LGHNA, CDR2 YSLEER. The CDR3 loop spans 16 amino acids. The V end lost 4 bases, the J end lost 5 bases, and 20 bases lay between the germline ends. In DNA form, the CDR3 reads TGCGCCAGCAGCCCCACTCGAGGGGAATTAGGGGAGACCCAGTACTTC. This sequence encodes CASSPTRGELGETQYF.

The V call is TRBV15, the J call TRBJ2-2, with TRBD2 as a possible D gene (6 bases). The V end lost 1 base, the J end lost 6 bases, and 15 bases lay between the germline ends. The CDR3 is 16 amino acids. Germline lookup yields CDR1 LNHNV and CDR2 YYDKDF (reference sequence). CDR3 DNA: TGTGCCACCAGCAGAGCCGGGCCCGGGAGTGCCGGGGAGCTGTTTTTT. Translation gives CATSRAGPGSAGELFF.

This clone appeared a single time. The gene calls are TRBV5-1 and TRBJ2-2, with D hard to call. V lost 0 bases to trimming and J lost 2 bases, with 2 bases between them. The CDR3 loop spans 13 amino acids. CDR1 SGHRS and CDR2 YFSETQ come from the germline V gene. The CDR3 sequence: CASSLDNTGELFF. In nucleotides, the CDR3 is TGCGCCAGCAGCTTGGATAACACCGGGGAGCTGTTTTTT.

This clone has only one observation. The chain is built from TRBV5-6 and TRBJ2-3; TRBD2 is a possible D gene (6 bases). This CDR3 comprises 15 residues. Germline V gene sequence: CDR1 SGHDT, CDR2 YYEEEE. Trimming stripped 4 bases from V and 2 bases from J, with 14 bases between. The CDR3 DNA sequence: TGTGCCAGCAGCCCCGGCCCGGGAGACACAGATACGCAGTATTTT. Protein sequence: CASSPGPGDTDTQYF.

The rearrangement uses TRBV2 and TRBJ1-4; D unresolved. The CDR3 has 12 residues. The V gene lost 11 bases and the J gene lost 8 bases, with 15 bases spanning the gap. Germline V gene data show CDR1 as SNHLY and CDR2 as FYNNEI. The CDR3 loop reads CAQHTGSEKLFF. The CDR3, as DNA: TGTGCCCAGCACACGGGGAGCGAAAAACTGTTTTTT.